This T cell receptor beta chain was recorded in a study of blood T cell repertoires in COVID-19. Generated by immunoSEQ multiplex PCR, the TCRdb table keeps only in-frame clones and is missing some. The repertoire holds some 200,000 clones, with about 90% as singletons. CDR1 is MNHEY and CDR2 is SMNVEV in the germline V gene (reference sequence). This CDR3 is built from 12 residues. V lost 6 bases and J lost 4, with 4 bases in between. V gene TRBV27 combines with J gene TRBJ1-6; no clear D. The sequencing sample was made of peripheral blood. This TCR derives from a man aged 60-69 years with active or convalescent COVID-19. The CDR3 coding sequence is TGTGCCAGCAGCCTATATAATTCACCCCTCCACTTT. This translates into CASSLYNSPLHF.